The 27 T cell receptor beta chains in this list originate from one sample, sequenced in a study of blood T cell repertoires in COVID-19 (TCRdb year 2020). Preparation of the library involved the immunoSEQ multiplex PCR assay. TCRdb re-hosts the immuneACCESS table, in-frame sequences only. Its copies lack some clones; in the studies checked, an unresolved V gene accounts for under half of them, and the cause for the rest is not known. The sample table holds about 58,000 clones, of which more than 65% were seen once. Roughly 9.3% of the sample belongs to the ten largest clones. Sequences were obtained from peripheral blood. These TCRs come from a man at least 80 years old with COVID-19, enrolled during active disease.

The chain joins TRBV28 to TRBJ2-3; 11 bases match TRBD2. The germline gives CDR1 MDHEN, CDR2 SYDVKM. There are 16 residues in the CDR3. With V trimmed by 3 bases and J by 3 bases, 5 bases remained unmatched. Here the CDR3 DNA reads TGTGCCAGCAGTTTCCCTAGCGGGGGGCTAACAGATACGCAGTATTTT. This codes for CASSFPSGGLTDTQYF.

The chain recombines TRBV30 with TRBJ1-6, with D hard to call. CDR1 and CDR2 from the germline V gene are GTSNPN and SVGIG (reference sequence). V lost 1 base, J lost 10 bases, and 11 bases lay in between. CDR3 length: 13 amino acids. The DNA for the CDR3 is TGTGCCTGGAGTGAGGGAGTCGGCTCACCCCTCCACTTT. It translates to CAWSEGVGSPLHF.

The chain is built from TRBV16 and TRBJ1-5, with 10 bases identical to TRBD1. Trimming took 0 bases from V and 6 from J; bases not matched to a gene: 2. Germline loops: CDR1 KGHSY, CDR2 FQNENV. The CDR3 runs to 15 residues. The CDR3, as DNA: TGTGCCAGCAGCCAATCAGACAGGGGGCGTCAGCCCCAGCATTTT. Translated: CASSQSDRGRQPQHF.

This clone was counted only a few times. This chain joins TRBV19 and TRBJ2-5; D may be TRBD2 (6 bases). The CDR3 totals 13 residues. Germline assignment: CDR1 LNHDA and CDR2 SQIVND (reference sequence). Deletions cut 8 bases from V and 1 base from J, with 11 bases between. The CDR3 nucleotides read TGTGCCAGTTCCGGGACTCGCCAAGAGACCCAGTACTTC. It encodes CASSGTRQETQYF. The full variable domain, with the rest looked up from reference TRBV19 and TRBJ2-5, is DGGITQSPKYLFRKEGQNVTLSCEQNLNHDAMYWYRQDPGQGLRLIYYSQIVNDFQKGDIAEGYSVSREKKESFPLTVTSAQKNPTAFYLCASSGTRQETQYFGPGTRLLVL.

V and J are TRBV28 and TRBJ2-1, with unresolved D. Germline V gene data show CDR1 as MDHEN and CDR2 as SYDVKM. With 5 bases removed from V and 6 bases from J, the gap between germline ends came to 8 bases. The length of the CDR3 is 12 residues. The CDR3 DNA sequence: TGTGCCAGCAGTCCATACAGCAATGAGCAGTTCTTC. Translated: CASSPYSNEQFF.

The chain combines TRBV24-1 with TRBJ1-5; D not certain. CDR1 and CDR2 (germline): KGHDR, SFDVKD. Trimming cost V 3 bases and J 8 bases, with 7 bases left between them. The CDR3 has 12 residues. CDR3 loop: CATSDATEPQHF. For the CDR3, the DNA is TGTGCCACCAGTGATGCCACTGAGCCCCAGCATTTT.

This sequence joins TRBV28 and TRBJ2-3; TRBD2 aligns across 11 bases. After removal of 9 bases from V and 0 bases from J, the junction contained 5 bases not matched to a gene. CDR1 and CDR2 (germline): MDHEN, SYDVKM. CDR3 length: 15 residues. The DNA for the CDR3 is TGTGCCAGTAGCGGGGGGGCCCTGAGCACAGATACGCAGTATTTT. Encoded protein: CASSGGALSTDTQYF.

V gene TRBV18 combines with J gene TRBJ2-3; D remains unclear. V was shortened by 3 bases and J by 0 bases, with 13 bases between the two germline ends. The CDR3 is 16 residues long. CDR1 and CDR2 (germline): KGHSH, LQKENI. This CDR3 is CASSPSTFTSTDTQYF. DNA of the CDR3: TGTGCCAGCTCACCGAGCACCTTTACTAGCACAGATACGCAGTATTTT. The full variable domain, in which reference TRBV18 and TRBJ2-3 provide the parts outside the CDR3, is NAGVMQNPRHLVRRRGQEARLRCSPMKGHSHVYWYRQLPEEGLKFMVYLQKENIIDESGMPKERFSAEFPKEGPSILRIQQVVRGDSAAYFCASSPSTFTSTDTQYFGPGTRLTVL.

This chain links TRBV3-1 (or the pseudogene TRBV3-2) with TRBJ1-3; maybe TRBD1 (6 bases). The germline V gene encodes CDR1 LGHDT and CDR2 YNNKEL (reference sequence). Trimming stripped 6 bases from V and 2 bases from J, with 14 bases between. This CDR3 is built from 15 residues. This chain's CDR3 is CASRIQGYPGNTIYF. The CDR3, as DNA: TGTGCCAGCAGAATACAGGGATATCCTGGAAACACCATATATTTT.

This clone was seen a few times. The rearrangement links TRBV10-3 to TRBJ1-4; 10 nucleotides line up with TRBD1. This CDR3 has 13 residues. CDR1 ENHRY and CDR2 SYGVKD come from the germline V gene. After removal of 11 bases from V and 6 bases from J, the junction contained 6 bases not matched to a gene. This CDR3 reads CASTTGGDEKLFF. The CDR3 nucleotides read TGTGCCTCCACGACAGGGGGCGATGAAAAACTGTTTTTT.

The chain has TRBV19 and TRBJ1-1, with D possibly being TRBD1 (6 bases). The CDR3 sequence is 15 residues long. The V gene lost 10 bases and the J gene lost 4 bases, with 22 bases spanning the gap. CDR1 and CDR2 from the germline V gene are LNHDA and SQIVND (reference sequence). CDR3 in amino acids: CATRPLSRGGTEAFF. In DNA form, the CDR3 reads TGTGCCACCCGCCCTTTATCCAGGGGTGGCACTGAAGCTTTCTTT.

This chain's CDR3 is CASSLSGDRVTEQYV. In nucleotides, the CDR3 is TGCGCCAGCAGCTTGTCCGGGGACAGGGTGACCGAGCAGTACGTC. The chain uses TRBV5-1 and TRBJ2-7; 9 positions agree with TRBD1. CDR1 is SGHRS and CDR2 is YFSETQ in the germline V gene. With 1 base clipped from V and 6 bases from J, the junction kept 8 bases outside the gene matches. This CDR3 spans 15 amino acids.

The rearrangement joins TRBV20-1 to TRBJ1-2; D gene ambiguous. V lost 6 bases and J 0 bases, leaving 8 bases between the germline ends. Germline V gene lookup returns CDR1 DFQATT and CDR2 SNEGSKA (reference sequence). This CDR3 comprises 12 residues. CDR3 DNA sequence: TGCAGTGCGAGTGCGTCTAACTATGGCTACACCTTC. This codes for CSASASNYGYTF.

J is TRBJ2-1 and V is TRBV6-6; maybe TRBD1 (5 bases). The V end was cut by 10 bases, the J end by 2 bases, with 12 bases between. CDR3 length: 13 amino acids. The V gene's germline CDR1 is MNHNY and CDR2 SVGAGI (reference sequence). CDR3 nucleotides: TGTGCCACAGGGAAGGACACCTACAATGAGCAGTTCTTC. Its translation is CATGKDTYNEQFF.

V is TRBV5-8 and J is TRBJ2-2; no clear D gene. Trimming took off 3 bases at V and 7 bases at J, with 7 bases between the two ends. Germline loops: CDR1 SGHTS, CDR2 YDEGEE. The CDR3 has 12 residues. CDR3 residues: CASSSLVGELFF. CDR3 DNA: TGTGCCAGCAGCTCCCTCGTCGGGGAGCTGTTTTTT.

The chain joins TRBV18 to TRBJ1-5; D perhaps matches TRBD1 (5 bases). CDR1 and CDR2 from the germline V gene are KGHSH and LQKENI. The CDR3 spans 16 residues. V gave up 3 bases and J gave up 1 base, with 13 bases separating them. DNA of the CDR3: TGTGCCAGCTCACCCGGGCAGGGTGGGAGCAATCAGCCCCAGCATTTT. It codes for CASSPGQGGSNQPQHF.

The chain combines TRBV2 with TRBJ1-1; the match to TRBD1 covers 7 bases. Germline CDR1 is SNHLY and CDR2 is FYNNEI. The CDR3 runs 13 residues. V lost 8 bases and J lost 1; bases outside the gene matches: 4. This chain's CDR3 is CASRDRKNTEAFF. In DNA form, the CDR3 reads TGTGCCAGCCGGGACAGAAAGAACACTGAAGCTTTCTTT.

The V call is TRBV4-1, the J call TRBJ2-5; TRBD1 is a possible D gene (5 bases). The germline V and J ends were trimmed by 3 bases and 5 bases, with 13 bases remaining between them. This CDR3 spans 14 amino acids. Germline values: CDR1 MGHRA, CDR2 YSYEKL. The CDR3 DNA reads TGCGCCAGCAGCCAGGGGCCGGTAGTGGAGACCCAGTACTTC. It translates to CASSQGPVVETQYF.

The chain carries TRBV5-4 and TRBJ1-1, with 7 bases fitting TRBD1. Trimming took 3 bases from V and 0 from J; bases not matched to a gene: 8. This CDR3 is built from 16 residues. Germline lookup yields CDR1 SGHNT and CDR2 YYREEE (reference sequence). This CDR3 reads CASSSPSTGMNTEAFF. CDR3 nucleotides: TGTGCCAGCAGCTCTCCATCGACAGGGATGAACACTGAAGCTTTCTTT.

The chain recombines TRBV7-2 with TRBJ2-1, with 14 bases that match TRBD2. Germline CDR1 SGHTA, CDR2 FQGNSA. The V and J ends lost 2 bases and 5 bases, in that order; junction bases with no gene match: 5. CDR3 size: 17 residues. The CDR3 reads CASSLLVTSGRDNEQFF. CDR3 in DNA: TGTGCCAGCAGCTTACTGGTGACTAGCGGGAGGGACAATGAGCAGTTCTTC.

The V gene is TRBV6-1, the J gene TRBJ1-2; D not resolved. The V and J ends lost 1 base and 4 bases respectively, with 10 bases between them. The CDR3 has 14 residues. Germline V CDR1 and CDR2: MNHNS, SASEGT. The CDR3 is CASSEGYSFYGYTF. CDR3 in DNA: TGTGCCAGCAGTGAAGGTTACAGTTTCTATGGCTACACCTTC.

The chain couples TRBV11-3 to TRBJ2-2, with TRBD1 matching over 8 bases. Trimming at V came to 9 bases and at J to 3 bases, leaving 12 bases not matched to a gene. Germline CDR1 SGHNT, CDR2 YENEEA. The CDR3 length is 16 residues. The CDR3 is CASALYRGSHTGELFF. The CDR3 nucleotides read TGTGCCAGTGCTTTATACAGGGGGTCGCACACCGGGGAGCTGTTTTTT.

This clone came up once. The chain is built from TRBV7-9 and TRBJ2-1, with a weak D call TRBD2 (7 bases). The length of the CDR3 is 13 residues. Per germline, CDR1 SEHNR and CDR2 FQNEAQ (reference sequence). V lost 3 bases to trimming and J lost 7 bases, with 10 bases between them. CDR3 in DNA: TGTGCCAGCAGCTTGGGGGGGCGGAATGAGCAGTTCTTC. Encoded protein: CASSLGGRNEQFF. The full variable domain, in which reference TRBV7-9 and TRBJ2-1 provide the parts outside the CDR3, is DTGVSQNPRHKITKRGQNVTFRCDPISEHNRLYWYRQTLGQGPEFLTYFQNEAQLEKSRLLSDRFSAERPKGSFSTLEIQRTEQGDSAMYLCASSLGGRNEQFFGPGTRLTVL.

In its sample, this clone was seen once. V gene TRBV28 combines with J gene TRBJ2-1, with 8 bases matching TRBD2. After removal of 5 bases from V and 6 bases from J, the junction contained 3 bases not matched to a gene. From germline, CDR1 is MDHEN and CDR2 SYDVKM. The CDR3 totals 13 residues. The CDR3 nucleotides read TGTGCCAGCAGTCCCGGGGGGGGCAATGAGCAGTTCTTC. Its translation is CASSPGGGNEQFF. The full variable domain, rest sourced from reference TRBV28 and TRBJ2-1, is DVKVTQSSRYLVKRTGEKVFLECVQDMDHENMFWYRQDPGLGLRLIYFSYDVKMKEKGDIPEGYSVSREKKERFSLILESASTNQTSMYLCASSPGGGNEQFFGPGTRLTVL.

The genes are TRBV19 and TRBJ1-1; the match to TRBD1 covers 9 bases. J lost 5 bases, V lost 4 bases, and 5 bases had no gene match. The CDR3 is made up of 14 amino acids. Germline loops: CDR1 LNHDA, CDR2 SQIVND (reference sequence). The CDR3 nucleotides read TGTGCCAGTAGTACGACAGGGGGAAGGACTGAAGCTTTCTTT. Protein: CASSTTGGRTEAFF.

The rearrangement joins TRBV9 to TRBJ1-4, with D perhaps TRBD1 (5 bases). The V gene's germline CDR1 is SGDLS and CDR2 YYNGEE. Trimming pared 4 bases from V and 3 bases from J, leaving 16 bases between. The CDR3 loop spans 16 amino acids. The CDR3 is CASSSQVWGANEKLFF. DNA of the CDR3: TGTGCCAGCAGCTCCCAAGTGTGGGGGGCTAATGAAAAACTGTTTTTT.

CDR3 sequence: CASGAAEKGAFF. CDR3 sequence (DNA): TGTGCCAGCGGGGCGGCTGAAAAGGGAGCTTTCTTT. The chain combines TRBV7-9 with TRBJ1-1; D possibly corresponds to TRBD1 (5 bases). Trimming shortened V by 8 bases and J by 10 bases, and 17 bases separated the two germline ends. Germline values: CDR1 SEHNR, CDR2 FQNEAQ (reference sequence). The CDR3 sequence is 12 residues long.